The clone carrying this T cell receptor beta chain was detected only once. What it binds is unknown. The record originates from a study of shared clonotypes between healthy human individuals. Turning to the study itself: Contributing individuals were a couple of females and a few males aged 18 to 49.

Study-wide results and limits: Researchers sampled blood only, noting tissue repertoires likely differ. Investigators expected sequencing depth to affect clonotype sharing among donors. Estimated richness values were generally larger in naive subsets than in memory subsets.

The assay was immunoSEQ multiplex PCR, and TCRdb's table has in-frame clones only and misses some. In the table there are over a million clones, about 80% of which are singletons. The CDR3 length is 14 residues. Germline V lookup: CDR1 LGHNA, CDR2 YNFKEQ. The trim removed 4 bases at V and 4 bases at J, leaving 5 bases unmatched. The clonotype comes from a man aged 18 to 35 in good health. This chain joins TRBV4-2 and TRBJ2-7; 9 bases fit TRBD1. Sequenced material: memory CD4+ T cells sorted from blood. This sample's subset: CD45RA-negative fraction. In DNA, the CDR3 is TGTGCCAGCAGCCTGGGACAGGGACAGTACGAGCAGTACTTC. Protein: CASSLGQGQYEQYF.